The T cell receptor (beta chain) under discussion was sequenced for a study of spatial heterogeneity in lung cancer. Whole-study findings and limits: For expanded intratumoral alpha and beta TCRs, counts tracked tumor mutation counts.

The CDR3 is made up of 16 amino acids. Per the germline V gene, CDR1 is SGHAT and CDR2 is FQNNGV. Trimming left V 0 bases short and J 5 bases short, with 16 bases between. With regard to this clonotype: The target antigen is unknown.

Time point denoted: sample taken at primary tumor resection. Material for sequencing was whole RNA from tumor, nontumor lung or frozen PBMC, left unsorted. TCR cDNA molecules each carried a unique molecular identifier. TCRdb re-analysed the 5' RACE reads in MiXCR, keeping a single row per CDR3 protein. The sample lists about 100,000 distinct CDR3 sequences, approximately 4.4% occurring once. V gene TRBV11-2 combines with J gene TRBJ1-1; D remains ambiguous. The TCR was taken from a male donor with early-stage non-small cell lung cancer. Sample: lung tumor tissue, taken at surgery. The CDR3, as DNA: TGTGCCAGCAGCTTAGATCCATACAGCGTCGGAACTGAAGCTTTCTTT. Translation gives CASSLDPYSVGTEAFF.